This T cell receptor beta chain emerged from a study of cytomegalovirus exposure and HLA in healthy donors. General observations from the study: Later on, a genetic analysis was performed. It linked a missense variant in DCLRE1C with V- and J-gene trimming of TCR beta. Among TCR beta chains, those listed as cytomegalovirus-associated numbered approximately 150.

On this clone itself: Its target is not known.

From germline, CDR1 is SGHRS and CDR2 YFSETQ. V shed 0 bases and J shed 2 bases, with 10 bases lying between them. The length of the CDR3 is 15 residues. The primer mix had 60 Vbeta and 13 Jbeta primers. Here immunoSEQ multiplex PCR was the method, and the copy in TCRdb shows in-frame clones only, minus some. The data hold around 87,000 clones, with 81% observed a single time. The genes are TRBV5-1 and TRBJ2-3; weak D call: TRBD1 (5 bases). Material for sequencing was PBMCs. This clonotype was sampled from a girl aged 2 to 9 in good health and CMV-seropositive. CDR3: CASSLGGAATDTQYF. As DNA, the CDR3 is TGCGCCAGCAGCTTGGGTGGGGCCGCCACAGATACGCAGTATTTT.